The sample holds a few counts of the clone carrying this T cell receptor (beta chain). What it binds is not known. Primers: 60 Vbeta forward and 13 Jbeta reverse. Libraries were prepared by immunoSEQ multiplex PCR; TCRdb keeps only in-frame clonotypes and omits some of them. The sample comprises 150,000 to 200,000 clones, roughly 77% of which are singletons, and 1.6% rests with the top ten. The data were taken from a study of cytomegalovirus exposure and HLA in healthy donors. This CDR3 comprises 14 residues. Trimming took 3 bases from V and 10 from J, leaving 13 bases between them. Looked up from germline, CDR1 is ENHRY and CDR2 is SYGVKD. The study, taken as a whole, reports: It was about 180 TCR beta chains that were listed as cytomegalovirus-associated. Later work associated roughly 17,000 TCR beta sequences with HLA alleles at 0.05 false discovery rate.

The sequencing input was PBMCs. J is TRBJ1-6 and V is TRBV10-3; TRBD1 is a possible D gene (5 bases). The sequence was obtained from a woman aged 50 to 65 in good health and CMV-seronegative. The CDR3 loop reads CAISEQVGRSPLHF. For the CDR3, the DNA is TGTGCCATCAGTGAACAGGTCGGAAGATCACCCCTCCACTTT.